The TCR beta chain described here comes from a study of shared clonotypes between healthy human individuals. Findings and caveats of the study: Relative to clonotypes present in all four donors, those not shared had lower generation probabilities.

V shed 2 bases and J shed 3 bases, with 8 bases lying between them. Germline CDR1 and CDR2: MNHEY and SVGAGI. The CDR3 spans 13 residues. Clones were sequenced by immunoSEQ multiplex PCR, and TCRdb holds only the in-frame ones, with some missing. The sample lists around 2.5 million clones; approximately 94% were seen once. This clone showed up just a few times. Its antigen is still unknown. It was into CD45RA+ naive and CD45RA-negative memory subsets that the CD4+ cells were split. Sample: naive CD4+ T cells from PBMCs. Subset reported: CD45RA+ positively selected. The receptor comes from a man between 18 and 35 years old in good health. Some clones in this sample may be carry-over from other donors' samples. The chain joins TRBV6-5 to TRBJ2-7; weak D call: TRBD1 (6 bases). Here the CDR3 reads CASSYGTLYEQYF. CDR3 coding DNA: TGTGCCAGCAGTTACGGGACACTCTACGAGCAGTACTTC.